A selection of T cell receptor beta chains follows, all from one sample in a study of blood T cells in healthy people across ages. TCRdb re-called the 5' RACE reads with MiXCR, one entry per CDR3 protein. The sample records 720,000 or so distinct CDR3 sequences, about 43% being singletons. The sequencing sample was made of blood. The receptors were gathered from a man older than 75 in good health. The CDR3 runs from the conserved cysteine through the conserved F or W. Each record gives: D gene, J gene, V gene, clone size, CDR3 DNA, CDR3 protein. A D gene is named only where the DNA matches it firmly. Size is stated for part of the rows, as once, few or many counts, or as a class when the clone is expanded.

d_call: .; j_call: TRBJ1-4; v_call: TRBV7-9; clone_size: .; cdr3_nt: TGTGCCAGCAGCTTATATCTTAGTTACGGGAATGAAAAACTGTTTTTT; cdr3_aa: CASSLYLSYGNEKLFF
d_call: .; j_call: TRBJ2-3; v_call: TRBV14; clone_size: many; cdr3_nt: TGTGCCAGCAGCCTACAGGGCGTCGGAACAGATACGCAGTATTTT; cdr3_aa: CASSLQGVGTDTQYF
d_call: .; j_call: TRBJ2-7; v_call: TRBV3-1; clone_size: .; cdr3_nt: TGTGCCAGCAGCCCCTGGAGTAGCGGCAATCCCTACGAGCAGTACTTC; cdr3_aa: CASSPWSSGNPYEQYF
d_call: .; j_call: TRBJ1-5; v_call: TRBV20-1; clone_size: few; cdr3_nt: TGCAGTGCTAGAGTCGGGAATAGCAATCAGCCCCAGCATTTT; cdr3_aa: CSARVGNSNQPQHF
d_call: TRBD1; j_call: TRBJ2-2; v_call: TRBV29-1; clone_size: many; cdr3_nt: TGCAGCGTTAAAGCGGACAGGGTCAGGACCGGGGAGCTGTTTTTT; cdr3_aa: CSVKADRVRTGELFF
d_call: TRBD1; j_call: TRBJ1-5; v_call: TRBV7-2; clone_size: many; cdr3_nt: TGTGCCAGCAGCTCCTGGACAGGGGGCGCGCAGCCCCAGCATTTT; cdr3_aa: CASSSWTGGAQPQHF
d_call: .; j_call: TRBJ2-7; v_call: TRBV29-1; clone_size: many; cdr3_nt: TGCAGCGTTGATACAGGGAGCTACGAGCAGTACTTC; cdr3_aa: CSVDTGSYEQYF
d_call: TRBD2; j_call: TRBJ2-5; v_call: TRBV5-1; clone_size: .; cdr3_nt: TGCGCCAGCAACACAGGGACTAGCGGGAGCTATGAGCAGTACTTC; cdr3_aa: CASNTGTSGSYEQYF
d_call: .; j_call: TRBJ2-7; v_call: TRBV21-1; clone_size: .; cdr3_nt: TGTGCCAGCAGCAAAAAGGGGGCGTTACGATCATACGAGCAGTACTTC; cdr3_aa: CASSKKGALRSYEQYF
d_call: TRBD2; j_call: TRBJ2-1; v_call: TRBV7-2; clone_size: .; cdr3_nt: TGTGCCAGCAGCCAAGAGGGAGGGACTTGGGATGAGCAGTTCTTC; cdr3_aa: CASSQEGGTWDEQFF
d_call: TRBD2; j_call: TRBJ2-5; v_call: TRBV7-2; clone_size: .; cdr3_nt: TGTGCCAGCAGCTACCCCCGGGTGGATAGCGGGTTCTGGGAGACCCAGTACTTC; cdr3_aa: CASSYPRVDSGFWETQYF
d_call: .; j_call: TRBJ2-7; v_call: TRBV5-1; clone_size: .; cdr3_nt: TGCGCCAGCAGCTTGGTCAGCAGCTCCTACGAGCAGTACTTC; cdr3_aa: CASSLVSSSYEQYF
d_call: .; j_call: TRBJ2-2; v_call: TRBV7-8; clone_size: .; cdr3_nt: TGTGCCAGCAGCGAACGGGGCAGAATGTCGAGCACCGGGGAGCTGTTTTTT; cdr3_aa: CASSERGRMSSTGELFF
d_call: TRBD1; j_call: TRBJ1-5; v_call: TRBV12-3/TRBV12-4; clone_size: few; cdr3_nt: TGTGCCAGCAGCCAAAGACAGGGGCAAAGCAATCAGCCCCAGCATTTT; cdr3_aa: CASSQRQGQSNQPQHF
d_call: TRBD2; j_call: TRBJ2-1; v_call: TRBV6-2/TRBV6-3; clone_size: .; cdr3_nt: TGTGCCAGCAGGGAGTGGGCTAGCGGGAGCAATGAGCAGTTCTTC; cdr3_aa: CASREWASGSNEQFF
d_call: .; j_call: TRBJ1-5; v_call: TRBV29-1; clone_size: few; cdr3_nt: TGCAGCGTTGCGTTAAGGGCGAATCAGCCCCAGCATTTT; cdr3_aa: CSVALRANQPQHF
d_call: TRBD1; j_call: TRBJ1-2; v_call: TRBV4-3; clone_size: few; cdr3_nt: TGCGCCAGCAGCCGGGGACAGGGGGCTCTTTATGGCTACACCTTC; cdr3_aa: CASSRGQGALYGYTF
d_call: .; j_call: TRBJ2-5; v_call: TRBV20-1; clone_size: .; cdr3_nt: TGCAGTGCTAGAGTTGGGCAGGGTCGAGAGACCCAGTACTTC; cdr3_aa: CSARVGQGRETQYF
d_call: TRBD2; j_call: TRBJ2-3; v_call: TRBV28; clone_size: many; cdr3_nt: TGTGCCAGCAGTTCTCCGGGACTAGCGACGAATACGCAGTATTTT; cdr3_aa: CASSSPGLATNTQYF
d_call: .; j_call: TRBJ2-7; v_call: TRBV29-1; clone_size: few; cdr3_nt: TGCAGCGTTCGATCCGGGAGCACCTACAATGAGCAGTACTTC; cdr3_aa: CSVRSGSTYNEQYF
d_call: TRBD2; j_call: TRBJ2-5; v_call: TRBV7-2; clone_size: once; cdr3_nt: TGTGCCAGCAGCACTTCCGGACTAGCCGCAGAGACCCAGTACTTC; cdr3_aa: CASSTSGLAAETQYF
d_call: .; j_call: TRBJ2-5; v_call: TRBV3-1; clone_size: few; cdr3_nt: TGTGCCAGCAGCAAACGGGAGAGGGAGAGGGAGACCCAGTACTTC; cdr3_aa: CASSKRERERETQYF
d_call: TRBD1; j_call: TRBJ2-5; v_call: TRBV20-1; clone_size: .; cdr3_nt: TGCAGTGCCAAAGATGGAAGACAGGGAAAGACCCAGTACTTC; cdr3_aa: CSAKDGRQGKTQYF
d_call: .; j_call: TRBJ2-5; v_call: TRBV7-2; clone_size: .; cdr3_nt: TGTGCCAGCAGCTTTCTCACACACCAAGAGACCCAGTACTTC; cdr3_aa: CASSFLTHQETQYF
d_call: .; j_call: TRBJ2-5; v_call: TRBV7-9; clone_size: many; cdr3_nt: TGTGCCAGCAGTCCCTTAGACAGGCAAGAGACCCAGTACTTC; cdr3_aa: CASSPLDRQETQYF
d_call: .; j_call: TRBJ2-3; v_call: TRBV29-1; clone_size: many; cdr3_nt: TGCAGCGTTGAACTCGGCCTCCCTAGCACAGATACGCAGTATTTT; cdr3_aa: CSVELGLPSTDTQYF
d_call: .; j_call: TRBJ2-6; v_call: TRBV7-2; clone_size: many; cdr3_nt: TGTGCCAGCGAATTCCGTGGGGCCAACGTCCTGACTTTC; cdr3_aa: CASEFRGANVLTF
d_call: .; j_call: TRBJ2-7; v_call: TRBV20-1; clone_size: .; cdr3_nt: TGCAGTGCTGAGGATCGGGGTTTGTACGAGCAGTACTTC; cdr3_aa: CSAEDRGLYEQYF
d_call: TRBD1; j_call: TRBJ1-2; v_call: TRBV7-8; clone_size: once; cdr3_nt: TGTGCCAGCAACTTAGGCGTGACAGGGCCCTATGGCTACACCTTC; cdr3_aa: CASNLGVTGPYGYTF
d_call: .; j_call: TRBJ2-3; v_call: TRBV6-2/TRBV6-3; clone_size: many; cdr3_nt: TGTGCCAGCAGTTACCCAGATTATACGCAGTATTTT; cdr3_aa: CASSYPDYTQYF
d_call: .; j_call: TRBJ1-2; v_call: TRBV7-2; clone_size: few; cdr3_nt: TGTGCCAGCAGCTTCTCCGGGACAAAGTATGGCTACACCTTC; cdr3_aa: CASSFSGTKYGYTF
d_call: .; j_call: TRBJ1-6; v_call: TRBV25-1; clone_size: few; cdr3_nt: TGTGCCAGCAGTGACCCCCAGGGAGTGCTCCACTTT; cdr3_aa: CASSDPQGVLHF
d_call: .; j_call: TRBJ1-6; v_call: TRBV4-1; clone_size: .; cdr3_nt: TGCGCCAGCAGCCAAGAGGGTCTGTCACCCCTCCACTTT; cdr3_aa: CASSQEGLSPLHF
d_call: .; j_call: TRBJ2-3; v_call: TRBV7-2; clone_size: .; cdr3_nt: TGTGCCAGCAGCTTAGGTTCCCTAGGGAACACAGATACGCAGTGTTTT; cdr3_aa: CASSLGSLGNTDTQCF
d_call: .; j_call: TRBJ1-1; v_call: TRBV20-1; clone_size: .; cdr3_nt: TGCAGTGCGGACGGGGAACTGAACACTGAAGCTTTCTTT; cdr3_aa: CSADGELNTEAFF
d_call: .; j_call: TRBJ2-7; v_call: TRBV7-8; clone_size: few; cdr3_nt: TGTGCCAGCAGCCTAAGGACAGAGCACTACGAGCAGTACTTC; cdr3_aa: CASSLRTEHYEQYF